These 2 T cell receptor beta chains were sequenced from one sample in a study of cytomegalovirus exposure and HLA in healthy donors. A multiplex PCR was run with 60 Vbeta primers and 13 Jbeta primers. Here immunoSEQ multiplex PCR was the method, and the copy in TCRdb shows in-frame clones only, minus some. The data contain 150,000 to 200,000 clones, roughly 79% of them seen just once; the ten biggest clones take up 11% to 15%. Material: PBMCs. The receptors originated from a man aged 45-60 years in good health and CMV-seropositive.

The chain joins TRBV5-4 to TRBJ2-1, with 7 bases matching TRBD1. The CDR3 runs to 13 residues. The ends lost 1 base at V and 8 bases at J; junction bases unmatched: 3. Germline-derived CDR1 and CDR2 are SGHNT and YYREEE (reference sequence). The CDR3 DNA follows: TGTGCCAGCAGCTTGACAGGGGCCGATGAGCAGTTCTTC. Its translation: CASSLTGADEQFF. The whole variable domain, filled in from reference TRBV5-4 and TRBJ2-1, reads ETGVTQSPTHLIKTRGQQVTLRCSSQSGHNTVSWYQQALGQGPQFIFQYYREEENGRGNFPPRFSGLQFPNYSSELNVNALELDDSALYLCASSLTGADEQFFGPGTRLTVL.

This rearrangement joins TRBV11-2 to TRBJ1-1; D remains unclear. The CDR3 is 13 amino acids. With 5 bases removed from V and 5 bases from J, the gap between germline ends came to 12 bases. Germline CDR1 and CDR2: SGHAT and FQNNGV. Here the CDR3 reads CASSPHAGTEAFF. DNA of the CDR3: TGTGCCAGCAGCCCACACGCGGGGACTGAAGCTTTCTTT.